This entry features one TCR beta chain sequence. The record originates from a study of blood T cell repertoires in COVID-19. Study-wide context: Samples representing acute and convalescent COVID-19 were sourced from the United States, Italy and Spain. In each case, the material was cDNA or gDNA derived from T cells, B-cell-depleted T cells, or PBMCs.

CDR3 length equals 13 residues. CDR1 and CDR2 from the germline V gene are SGHNT and YENEEA. The V and J ends lost 8 bases and 7 bases, in that order; junction bases with no gene match: 8. Authors' processing steps: Amplifying reference gene primers gave estimates of nucleated cell counts. TCRdb's table, derived via immunoSEQ multiplex PCR, lists solely in-frame clones and lacks some. V and J calls and clone size are given by that table; D and trimming were obtained from the DNA. The sample has about 220,000 clones, 80% to 85% seen once. J is TRBJ2-7 and V is TRBV11-3; 10 bases map to TRBD2. This TCR derives from a woman in her 70s with COVID-19, enrolled during active disease. The material sequenced was peripheral blood. DNA of the CDR3: TGTGCCAGCGCCCCTAGCGGGAGTCGGGAGCAGTACTTC. This gives the protein CASAPSGSREQYF.